The clone carrying this T cell receptor (beta chain) turned up a few times. Its antigen is unidentified. From the 5' RACE reads, TCRdb called clonotypes with MiXCR, one entry per CDR3 protein. The sample holds 1.5 million to 2 million distinct CDR3 sequences, around 33% seen once. The data belong to a study of identical twins. Overall study results and limits: Abundant beta clonotypes from cord blood had fewer insertions, unlike memory repertoires, which showed none.

V was trimmed by 3 bases and J by 7 bases, leaving 12 bases between them. Germline V CDR1 and CDR2: DFQATT, SNEGSKA (reference sequence). There are 12 residues in the CDR3. The specimen was cord blood. The receptor was isolated from a newborn girl in good health. The chain joins TRBV20-1 to TRBJ2-5; D might be TRBD1 (5 bases). The CDR3 sequence: CSARGPQGTQYF. The DNA of the CDR3 is TGCAGTGCTAGGGGTCCGCAGGGGACCCAGTACTTC.